Below are 5 T cell receptor beta chains sequenced from a single sample in a study of Ad26.COV2.S vaccination and SARS-CoV-2 variants. Repertoires were generated with immunoSEQ multiplex PCR, while TCRdb's copy carries only in-frame clones and drops some. The data show just over 350,000 clones, with approximately 81% seen just once and 3% to 4% held by the top ten. Regarding treatment: 15 to 20 received Ad26.COV2.S at low or high dose, single or two shots; a few received placebo; per-sample allocation not given. Samples analyzed were those drawn on day 63 after the first vaccine or placebo injection. The input for sequencing was peripheral blood, taken in a trial of Ad26.COV2.S vaccine versus placebo. These receptors all stem from a person between 18 and 65 years old who received the Ad26.COV2.S COVID-19 vaccine or a placebo.

This rearrangement joins TRBV19 to TRBJ2-2; D unclear. V was cut by 0 bases and J by 6 bases, with 11 bases left in between. CDR3 length: 15 residues. The V gene's germline CDR1 is LNHDA and CDR2 SQIVND (reference sequence). The CDR3 loop is CASSIDRPPAGELFF. CDR3 nucleotide sequence: TGTGCCAGTAGTATAGATCGGCCTCCCGCCGGGGAGCTGTTTTTT.

The chain uses TRBV4-3 and TRBJ1-6, with unresolved D. V was cut by 2 bases and J by 7 bases, with 12 bases left in between. The CDR3 covers 15 residues. The germline V gene has CDR1 LGHNA and CDR2 YSLEER. CDR3 amino acids: CASSQFRHMNSPLHF. The CDR3 DNA follows: TGCGCCAGCAGCCAATTCCGGCATATGAATTCACCCCTCCACTTT.

The chain uses TRBV6-5 and TRBJ1-4; maybe TRBD1 (5 bases). Germline CDR1 MNHEY, CDR2 SVGAGI. The CDR3 runs to 14 residues. The V end was cut by 7 bases, the J end by 5 bases, with 14 bases between. In DNA, the CDR3 is TGTGCCAGCACCCGGGGGACGGGCAATGAAAAACTGTTTTTT. The encoded protein is CASTRGTGNEKLFF.

A few counts support this clone. This chain joins TRBV15 and TRBJ1-2; TRBD1 is a possible D gene (5 bases). Germline V gene lookup returns CDR1 LNHNV and CDR2 YYDKDF (reference sequence). The CDR3 consists of 12 residues. V lost 0 bases, J lost 8 bases, and 7 bases lay in between. CDR3 sequence reads: CATSRDSGGYTF. CDR3 DNA sequence: TGTGCCACCAGCAGAGATTCAGGGGGCTACACCTTC.

The rearrangement uses TRBV5-6 and TRBJ2-7; a possible D gene is TRBD1 (6 bases). This CDR3 has 14 residues. Germline CDR1 SGHDT, CDR2 YYEEEE. Trimming pared 5 bases from V and 3 bases from J, leaving 15 bases between. CDR3 sequence reads: CASSSGVGHYEQYF. Written as DNA, the CDR3 is TGTGCCAGCAGTTCAGGGGTCGGACACTACGAGCAGTACTTC.